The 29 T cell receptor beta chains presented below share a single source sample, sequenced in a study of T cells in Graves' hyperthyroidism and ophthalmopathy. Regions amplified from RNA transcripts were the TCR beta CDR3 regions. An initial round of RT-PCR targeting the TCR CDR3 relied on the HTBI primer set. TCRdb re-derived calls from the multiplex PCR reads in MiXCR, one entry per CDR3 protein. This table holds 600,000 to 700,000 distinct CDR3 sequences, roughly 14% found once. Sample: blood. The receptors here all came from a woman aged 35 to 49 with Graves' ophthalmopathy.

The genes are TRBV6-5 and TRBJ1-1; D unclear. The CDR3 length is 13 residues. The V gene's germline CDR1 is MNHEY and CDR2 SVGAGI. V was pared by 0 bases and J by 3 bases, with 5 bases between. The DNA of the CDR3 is TGTGCCAGCAGTTACTCGTCATACACTGAAGCTTTCTTT. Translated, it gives CASSYSSYTEAFF.

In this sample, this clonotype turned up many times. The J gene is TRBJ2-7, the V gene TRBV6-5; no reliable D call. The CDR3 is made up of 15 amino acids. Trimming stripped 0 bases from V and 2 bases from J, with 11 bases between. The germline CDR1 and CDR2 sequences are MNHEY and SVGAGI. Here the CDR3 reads CASSYSVNSAYEQYF. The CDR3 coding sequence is TGTGCCAGCAGTTACTCGGTAAACAGCGCCTACGAGCAGTACTTC.

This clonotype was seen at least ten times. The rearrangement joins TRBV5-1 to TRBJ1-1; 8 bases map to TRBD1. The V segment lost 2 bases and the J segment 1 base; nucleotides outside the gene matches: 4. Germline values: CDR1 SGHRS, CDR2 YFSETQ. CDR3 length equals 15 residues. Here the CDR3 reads CASSLRQGSNTEAFF. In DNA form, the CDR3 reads TGCGCCAGCAGCTTACGACAGGGGTCGAACACTGAAGCTTTCTTT.

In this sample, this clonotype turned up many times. CDR3 region: CSARDGRAQETQYF. The DNA of the CDR3 is TGCAGTGCTAGAGACGGGCGGGCACAAGAGACCCAGTACTTC. This sequence joins TRBV20-1 and TRBJ2-5; TRBD2 might be the D (5 bases). V shed 0 bases and J shed 2 bases, with 10 bases lying between them. CDR1 is DFQATT and CDR2 is SNEGSKA in the germline V gene (reference sequence). The CDR3 is 14 amino acids.

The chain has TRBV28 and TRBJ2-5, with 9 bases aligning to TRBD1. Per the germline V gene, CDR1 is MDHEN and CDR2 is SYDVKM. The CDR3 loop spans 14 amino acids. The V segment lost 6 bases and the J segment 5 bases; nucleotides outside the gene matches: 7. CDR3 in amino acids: CASSKQGASETQYF. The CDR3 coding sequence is TGTGCCAGCAGCAAACAGGGGGCGTCTGAGACCCAGTACTTC.

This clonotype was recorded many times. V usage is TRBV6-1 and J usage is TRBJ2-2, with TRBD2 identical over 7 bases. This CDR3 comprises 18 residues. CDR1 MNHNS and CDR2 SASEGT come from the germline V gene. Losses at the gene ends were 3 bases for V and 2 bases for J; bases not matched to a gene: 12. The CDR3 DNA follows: TGTGCCAGCAGTGAGGCGGTCGGGGGAGGGATTAACACCGGGGAGCTGTTTTTT. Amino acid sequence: CASSEAVGGGINTGELFF.

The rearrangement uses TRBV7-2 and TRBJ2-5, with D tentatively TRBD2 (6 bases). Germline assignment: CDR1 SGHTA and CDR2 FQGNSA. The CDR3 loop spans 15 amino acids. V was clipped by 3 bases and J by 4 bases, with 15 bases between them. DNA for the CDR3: TGTGCCAGCAGCTTTATTGGGCGGGGAAGAGAGACCCAGTACTTC. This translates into CASSFIGRGRETQYF. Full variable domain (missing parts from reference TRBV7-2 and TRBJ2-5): GAGVSQSPSNKVTEKGKDVELRCDPISGHTALYWYRQSLGQGLEFLIYFQGNSAPDKSGLPSDRFSAERTGGSVSTLTIQRTQQEDSAVYLCASSFIGRGRETQYFGPGTRLLVL.

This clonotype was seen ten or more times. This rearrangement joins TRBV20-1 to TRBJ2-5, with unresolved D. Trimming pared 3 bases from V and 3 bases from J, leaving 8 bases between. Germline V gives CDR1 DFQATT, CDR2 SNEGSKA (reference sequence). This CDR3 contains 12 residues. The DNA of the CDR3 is TGCAGTGCTAGGAGGACCGAAGAGACCCAGTACTTC. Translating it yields CSARRTEETQYF.

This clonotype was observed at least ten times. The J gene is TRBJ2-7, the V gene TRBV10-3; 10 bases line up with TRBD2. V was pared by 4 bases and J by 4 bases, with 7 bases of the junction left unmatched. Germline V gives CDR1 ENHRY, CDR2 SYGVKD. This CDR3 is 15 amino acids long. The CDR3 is CAISAASGSPYEQYF. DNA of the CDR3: TGTGCCATCAGTGCGGCTAGCGGGAGCCCATACGAGCAGTACTTC.

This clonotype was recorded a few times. The CDR3 region has the DNA TGCAGCTCTGATGGGAAGCCTAGCGGGGGTTACGAGCAGTACTTC. Protein: CSSDGKPSGGYEQYF. The V gene is TRBV29-1, the J gene TRBJ2-7, with TRBD2 identical over 10 bases. Trimming at V came to 8 bases and at J to 4 bases, leaving 14 bases not matched to a gene. Germline V lookup: CDR1 SQVTM, CDR2 ANQGSEA. The CDR3 sequence is 15 residues long.

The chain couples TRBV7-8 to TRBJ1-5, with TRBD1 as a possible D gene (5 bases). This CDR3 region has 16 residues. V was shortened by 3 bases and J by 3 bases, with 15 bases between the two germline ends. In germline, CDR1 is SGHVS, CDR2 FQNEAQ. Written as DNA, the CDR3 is TGTGCCAGCAGCTTTACTGGGGCAACCGACAATCAGCCCCAGCATTTT. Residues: CASSFTGATDNQPQHF.

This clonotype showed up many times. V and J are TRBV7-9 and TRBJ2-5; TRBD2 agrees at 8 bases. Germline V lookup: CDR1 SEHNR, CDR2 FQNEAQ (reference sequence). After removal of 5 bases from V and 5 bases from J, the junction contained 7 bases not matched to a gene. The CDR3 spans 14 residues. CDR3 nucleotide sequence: TGTGCCAGCAGCCCAGGACTAGCTTGGGAGACCCAGTACTTC. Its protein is CASSPGLAWETQYF.

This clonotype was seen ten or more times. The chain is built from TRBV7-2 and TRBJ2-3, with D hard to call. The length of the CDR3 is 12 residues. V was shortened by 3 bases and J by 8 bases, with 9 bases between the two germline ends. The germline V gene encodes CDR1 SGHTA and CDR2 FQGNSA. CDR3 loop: CASSLQLPTQYF. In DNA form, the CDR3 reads TGTGCCAGCAGCTTGCAGCTACCTACGCAGTATTTT.

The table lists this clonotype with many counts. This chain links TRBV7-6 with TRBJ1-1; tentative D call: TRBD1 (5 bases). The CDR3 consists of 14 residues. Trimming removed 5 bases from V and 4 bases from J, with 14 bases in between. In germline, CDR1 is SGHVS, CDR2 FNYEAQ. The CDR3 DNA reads TGTGCCAGCAGCCCCGGGGGGTACCGCACTGAAGCTTTCTTT. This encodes CASSPGGYRTEAFF.

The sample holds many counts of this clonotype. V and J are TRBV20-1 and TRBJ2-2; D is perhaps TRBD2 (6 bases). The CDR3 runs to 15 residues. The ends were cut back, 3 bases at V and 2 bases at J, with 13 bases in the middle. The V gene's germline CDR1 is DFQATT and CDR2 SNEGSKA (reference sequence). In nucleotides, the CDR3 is TGCAGTGCTAGTGGCAAGCGGGCAAACACCGGGGAGCTGTTTTTT. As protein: CSASGKRANTGELFF.

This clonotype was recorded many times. CDR3 protein: CSVEVGVETQYF. The CDR3 nucleotides read TGCAGCGTTGAAGTCGGTGTTGAGACCCAGTACTTC. This chain connects TRBV29-1 to TRBJ2-5; D gene unclear. CDR1 and CDR2 from the germline V gene are SQVTM and ANQGSEA. The V and J ends lost 1 base and 5 bases respectively, with 8 bases between them. This CDR3 is built from 12 residues. Supplemented by reference TRBV29-1 and TRBJ2-5, the full variable domain reads SAVISQKPSRDICQRGTSLTIQCQVDSQVTMMFWYRQQPGQSLTLIATANQGSEATYESGFVIDKFPISRPNLTFSTLTVSNMSPEDSSIYLCSVEVGVETQYFGPGTRLLVL.

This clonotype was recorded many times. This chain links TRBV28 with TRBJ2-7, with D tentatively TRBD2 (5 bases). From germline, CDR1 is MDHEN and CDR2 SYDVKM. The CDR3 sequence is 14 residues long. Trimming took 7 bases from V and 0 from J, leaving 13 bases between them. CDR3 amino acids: CASTPGLASYEQYF. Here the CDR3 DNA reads TGTGCCAGCACCCCAGGACTGGCCTCCTACGAGCAGTACTTC.

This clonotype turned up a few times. The CDR3, as DNA: TGTGCCAGCACCGGGACTAGCGACATCTACGAGCAGTACTTC. Translated, it gives CASTGTSDIYEQYF. This sequence joins TRBV6-1 and TRBJ2-7; 10 nucleotides line up with TRBD2. This CDR3 spans 14 amino acids. Losses at the gene ends were 7 bases for V and 3 bases for J; bases not matched to a gene: 6. Per the germline V gene, CDR1 is MNHNS and CDR2 is SASEGT.

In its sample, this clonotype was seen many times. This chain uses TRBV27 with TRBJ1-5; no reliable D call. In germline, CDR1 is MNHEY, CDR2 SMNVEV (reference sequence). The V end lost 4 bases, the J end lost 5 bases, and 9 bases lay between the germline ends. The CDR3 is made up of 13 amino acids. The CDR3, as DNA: TGTGCCAGCAGTTGGGGAAGGGATCAGCCCCAGCATTTT. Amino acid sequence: CASSWGRDQPQHF.

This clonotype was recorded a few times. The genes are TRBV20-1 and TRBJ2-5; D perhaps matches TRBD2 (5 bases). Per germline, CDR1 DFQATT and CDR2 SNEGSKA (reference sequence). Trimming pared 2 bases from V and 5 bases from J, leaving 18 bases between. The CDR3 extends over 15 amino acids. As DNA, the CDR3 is TGCAGTGCTAGATTTCAATCAGCGGCCGGGGAGACCCAGTACTTC. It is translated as CSARFQSAAGETQYF.

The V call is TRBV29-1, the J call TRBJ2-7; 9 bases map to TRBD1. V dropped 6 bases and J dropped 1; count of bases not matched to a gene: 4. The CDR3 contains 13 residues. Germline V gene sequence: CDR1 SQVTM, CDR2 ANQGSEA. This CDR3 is CSVAGTGSYEQYF. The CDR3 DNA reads TGCAGCGTGGCCGGGACAGGGTCCTACGAGCAGTACTTC.

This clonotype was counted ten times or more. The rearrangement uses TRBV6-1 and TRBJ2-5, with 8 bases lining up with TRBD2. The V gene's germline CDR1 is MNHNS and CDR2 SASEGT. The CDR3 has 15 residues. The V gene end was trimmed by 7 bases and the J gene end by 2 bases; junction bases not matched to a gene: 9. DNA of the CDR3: TGTGCCAGCATTGGCGAGGCTAGCGGGCAAGAGACCCAGTACTTC. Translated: CASIGEASGQETQYF.

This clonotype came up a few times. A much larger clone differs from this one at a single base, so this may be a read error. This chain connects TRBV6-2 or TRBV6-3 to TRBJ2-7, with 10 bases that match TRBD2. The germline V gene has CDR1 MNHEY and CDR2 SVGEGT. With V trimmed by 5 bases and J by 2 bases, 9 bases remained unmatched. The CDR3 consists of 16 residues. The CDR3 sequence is CASSNRGLAETYEQYF. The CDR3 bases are TGTGCCAGCAGTAACCGAGGACTAGCGGAGACCTACGAGCAGTACTTC.

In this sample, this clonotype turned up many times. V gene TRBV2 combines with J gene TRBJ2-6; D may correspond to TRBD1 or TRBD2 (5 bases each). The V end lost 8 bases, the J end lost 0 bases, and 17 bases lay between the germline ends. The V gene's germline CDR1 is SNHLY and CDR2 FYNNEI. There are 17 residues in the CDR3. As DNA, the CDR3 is TGTGCCAGCCTACGGGCGACAGCGGACTCTGGGGCCAACGTCCTGACTTTC. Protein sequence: CASLRATADSGANVLTF.

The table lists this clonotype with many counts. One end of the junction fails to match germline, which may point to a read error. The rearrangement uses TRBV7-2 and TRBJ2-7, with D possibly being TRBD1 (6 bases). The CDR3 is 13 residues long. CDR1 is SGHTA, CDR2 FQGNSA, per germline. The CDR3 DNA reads TGCGCCAGCAGCCCCCCAGGGGTTTACGAGCAGTACTTC. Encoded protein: CASSPPGVYEQYF.

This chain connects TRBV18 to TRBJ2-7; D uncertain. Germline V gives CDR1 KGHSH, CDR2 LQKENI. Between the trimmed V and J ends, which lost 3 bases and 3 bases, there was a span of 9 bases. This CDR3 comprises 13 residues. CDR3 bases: TGTGCCAGCTCACCGACCAGGTACTACGAGCAGTACTTC. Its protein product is CASSPTRYYEQYF.

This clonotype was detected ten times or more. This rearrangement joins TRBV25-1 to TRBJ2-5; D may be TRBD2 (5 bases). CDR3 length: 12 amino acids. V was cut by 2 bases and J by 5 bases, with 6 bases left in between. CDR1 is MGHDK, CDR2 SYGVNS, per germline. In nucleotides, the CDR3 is TGTGCCAGCAGTGAAGAGCGGGAGACCCAGTACTTC. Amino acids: CASSEERETQYF.

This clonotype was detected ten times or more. CDR3 sequence (DNA): TGCGCCAGCAGCCCCGATAGACTTCATCGTTACGAGCAGTACTTC. This encodes CASSPDRLHRYEQYF. The V and J genes are TRBV4-1 and TRBJ2-7; D gene ambiguous. Trimming took off 4 bases at V and 4 bases at J, with 17 bases between the two ends. CDR1 is MGHRA, CDR2 YSYEKL, per germline. The CDR3 spans 15 residues.

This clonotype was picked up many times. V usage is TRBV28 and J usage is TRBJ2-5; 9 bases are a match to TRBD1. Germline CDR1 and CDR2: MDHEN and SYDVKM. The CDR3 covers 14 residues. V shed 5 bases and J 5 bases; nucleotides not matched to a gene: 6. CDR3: CASSPGDREETQYF. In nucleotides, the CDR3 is TGTGCCAGCAGTCCCGGGGACAGGGAGGAGACCCAGTACTTC.